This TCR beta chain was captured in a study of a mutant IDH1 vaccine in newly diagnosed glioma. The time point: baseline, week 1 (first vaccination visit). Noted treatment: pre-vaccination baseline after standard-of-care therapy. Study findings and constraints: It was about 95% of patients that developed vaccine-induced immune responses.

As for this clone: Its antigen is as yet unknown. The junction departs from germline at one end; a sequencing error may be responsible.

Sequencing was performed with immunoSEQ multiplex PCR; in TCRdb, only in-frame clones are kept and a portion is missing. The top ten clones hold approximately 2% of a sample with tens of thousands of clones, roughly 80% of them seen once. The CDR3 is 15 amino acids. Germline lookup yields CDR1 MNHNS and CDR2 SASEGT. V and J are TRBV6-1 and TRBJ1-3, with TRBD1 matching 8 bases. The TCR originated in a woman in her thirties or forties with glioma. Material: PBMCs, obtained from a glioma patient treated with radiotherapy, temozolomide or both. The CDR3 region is CASSGQGAQGTTIYF. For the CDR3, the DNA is TGTGCCAGCAGTGGGCAGGGGGCTCAGGGAACCACCATATATTTT.